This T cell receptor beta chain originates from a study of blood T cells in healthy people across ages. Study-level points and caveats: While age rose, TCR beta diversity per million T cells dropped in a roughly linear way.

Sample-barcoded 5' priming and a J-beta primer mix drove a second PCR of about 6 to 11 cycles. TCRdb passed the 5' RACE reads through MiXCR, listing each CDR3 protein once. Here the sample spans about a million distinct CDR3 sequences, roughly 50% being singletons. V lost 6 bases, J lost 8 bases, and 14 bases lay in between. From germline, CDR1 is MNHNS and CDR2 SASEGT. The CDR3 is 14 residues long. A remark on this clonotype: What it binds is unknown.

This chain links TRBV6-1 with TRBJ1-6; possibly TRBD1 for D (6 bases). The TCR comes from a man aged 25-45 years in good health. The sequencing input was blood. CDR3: CASRTTGVDSPLHF. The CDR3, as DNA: TGTGCCAGCAGGACGACAGGAGTGGATTCACCCCTCCACTTT.